This is a list of T cell receptor beta chains from one sample in a study of tumor and adjacent non-tumor tissue in lung cancer. TCRdb processed the multiplex PCR reads anew with MiXCR; each CDR3 protein has one entry. This table has about 86,000 distinct CDR3 sequences, roughly three quarters appearing once. Sequenced material: distant non-tumor lung tissue. The receptor source for this set is a woman aged 45-65 years with non-small cell lung cancer. CDR3s include the opening cysteine and the closing phenylalanine or tryptophan. Each record gives: V gene, CDR3 length, clone size, J gene, CDR3 protein. For some rows the clone size is stated as once, few or many, or as a class when expanded; others skip it.

v_call: TRBV10-3; cdr3_length: 13; clone_size: -; j_call: TRBJ2-1; cdr3_aa: CASRGEGSYEQFF
v_call: TRBV11-1; cdr3_length: 15; clone_size: -; j_call: TRBJ2-1; cdr3_aa: CTSNPGTSGDYEQFF
v_call: TRBV5-5; cdr3_length: 13; clone_size: -; j_call: TRBJ2-7; cdr3_aa: CVSSLEGFYEQYF
v_call: TRBV4-2; cdr3_length: 15; clone_size: once; j_call: TRBJ1-2; cdr3_aa: CASSQGAGNPYGYTF
v_call: TRBV11-1; cdr3_length: 15; clone_size: -; j_call: TRBJ2-1; cdr3_aa: CASSPTHSTGDEQFF
v_call: TRBV28; cdr3_length: 17; clone_size: -; j_call: TRBJ2-2; cdr3_aa: CAISINSGKASTGELFF
v_call: TRBV4-1; cdr3_length: 14; clone_size: -; j_call: TRBJ1-1; cdr3_aa: CANSRVVPNTEAFF
v_call: TRBV11-2; cdr3_length: 15; clone_size: -; j_call: TRBJ1-2; cdr3_aa: CANSPGQCRNYGYTF
v_call: TRBV6-2/TRBV6-3; cdr3_length: 20; clone_size: -; j_call: TRBJ2-7; cdr3_aa: CDGSYPIRTGELAGSYEQYF
v_call: TRBV20-1; cdr3_length: 14; clone_size: few; j_call: TRBJ1-6; cdr3_aa: CSAYRQEGDSPLHF
v_call: TRBV5-4; cdr3_length: 14; clone_size: many; j_call: TRBJ2-7; cdr3_aa: CASSGVGQGNEQYF
v_call: TRBV5-5; cdr3_length: 14; clone_size: -; j_call: TRBJ2-6; cdr3_aa: CASSLETGANVLIF
v_call: TRBV6-2/TRBV6-3; cdr3_length: 13; clone_size: many; j_call: TRBJ2-7; cdr3_aa: CASSQRVSYEQYF
v_call: TRBV4-2; cdr3_length: 14; clone_size: -; j_call: TRBJ2-7; cdr3_aa: CASSQTGLLVEQCF
v_call: TRBV29-1; cdr3_length: 15; clone_size: -; j_call: TRBJ2-7; cdr3_aa: CNVVLTDRGSYEQYF
v_call: TRBV6-6; cdr3_length: 14; clone_size: many; j_call: TRBJ2-7; cdr3_aa: CASSYLAGEWEQYF
v_call: TRBV6-1; cdr3_length: 16; clone_size: -; j_call: TRBJ2-3; cdr3_aa: CASSGFAGGGIDTQYF
v_call: TRBV5-1; cdr3_length: 17; clone_size: -; j_call: TRBJ2-3; cdr3_aa: CASSLGLGRRGTYTQYF
v_call: TRBV6-1; cdr3_length: 13; clone_size: many; j_call: TRBJ1-3; cdr3_aa: CASSGHTGNTIYF
v_call: TRBV29-1; cdr3_length: 11; clone_size: -; j_call: TRBJ1-1; cdr3_aa: CSGLQSTEASF
v_call: TRBV11-2; cdr3_length: 16; clone_size: once; j_call: TRBJ2-3; cdr3_aa: CACSLGVLTSTDTQYF
v_call: TRBV10-3; cdr3_length: 18; clone_size: -; j_call: TRBJ1-3; cdr3_aa: CAISEFGGRFNSGNTIYF
v_call: TRBV4-2; cdr3_length: 16; clone_size: -; j_call: TRBJ1-4; cdr3_aa: CASSRTRDGEEGKLFF
v_call: TRBV12-3/TRBV12-4; cdr3_length: 12; clone_size: -; j_call: TRBJ2-7; cdr3_aa: CAGSSTRYEQYF
v_call: TRBV20-1; cdr3_length: 14; clone_size: many; j_call: TRBJ2-7; cdr3_aa: CSARRLAGRYEQYF
v_call: TRBV6-1; cdr3_length: 15; clone_size: -; j_call: TRBJ1-1; cdr3_aa: CVSSDHPGTGRGAFF
v_call: TRBV6-1; cdr3_length: 14; clone_size: once; j_call: TRBJ2-3; cdr3_aa: CASSGTGGHDTQYF
v_call: TRBV6-5; cdr3_length: 17; clone_size: -; j_call: TRBJ2-1; cdr3_aa: CANSYHTSGRAQNKQFF
v_call: TRBV12-3/TRBV12-4; cdr3_length: 13; clone_size: -; j_call: TRBJ1-2; cdr3_aa: CASSPRDSDDYTF
v_call: TRBV28; cdr3_length: 15; clone_size: -; j_call: TRBJ2-7; cdr3_aa: CASSRKQGRAYDQYF
v_call: TRBV6-1; cdr3_length: 15; clone_size: -; j_call: TRBJ2-5; cdr3_aa: CANSFSGMRRETQYF
v_call: TRBV14; cdr3_length: 15; clone_size: -; j_call: TRBJ1-1; cdr3_aa: CASNFRARANTVAFF
v_call: TRBV12-3/TRBV12-4; cdr3_length: 16; clone_size: -; j_call: TRBJ2-2; cdr3_aa: CASSLVTRTNTGELFF
v_call: TRBV11-2; cdr3_length: 15; clone_size: -; j_call: TRBJ2-3; cdr3_aa: CTSSLGPPVDHTQYF
v_call: TRBV6-2/TRBV6-3; cdr3_length: 12; clone_size: -; j_call: TRBJ1-1; cdr3_aa: CAVYGTGPEAFF
v_call: TRBV6-2/TRBV6-3; cdr3_length: 11; clone_size: -; j_call: TRBJ2-7; cdr3_aa: CTCSYGDEQYF
v_call: TRBV20-1; cdr3_length: 17; clone_size: -; j_call: TRBJ2-7; cdr3_aa: CSADWTGPLPRSCEQYF
v_call: TRBV10-1; cdr3_length: 15; clone_size: -; j_call: TRBJ2-3; cdr3_aa: CASRETIGSTGTQYF
v_call: TRBV7-3; cdr3_length: 12; clone_size: many; j_call: TRBJ2-1; cdr3_aa: CASSYPPGEQFF
v_call: TRBV12-3/TRBV12-4; cdr3_length: 15; clone_size: -; j_call: TRBJ1-4; cdr3_aa: CANSATKDRGEKLFF
v_call: TRBV4-1; cdr3_length: 16; clone_size: -; j_call: TRBJ1-1; cdr3_aa: CASSQGLRDISSETFF
v_call: TRBV7-9; cdr3_length: 14; clone_size: -; j_call: TRBJ1-6; cdr3_aa: CVSSSTEEGSPLHF
v_call: TRBV5-5; cdr3_length: 15; clone_size: -; j_call: TRBJ2-3; cdr3_aa: CASSSEQNSTDTQYF